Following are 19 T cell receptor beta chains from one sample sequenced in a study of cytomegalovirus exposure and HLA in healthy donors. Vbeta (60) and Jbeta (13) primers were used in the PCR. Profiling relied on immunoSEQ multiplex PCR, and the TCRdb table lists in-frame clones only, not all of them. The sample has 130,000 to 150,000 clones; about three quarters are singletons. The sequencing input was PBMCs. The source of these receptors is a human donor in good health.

As DNA, the CDR3 is TGTGCCAGCACAGCAGGGTTCGGGGCCAACGTCCTGACTTTC. It specifies CASTAGFGANVLTF. The gene calls are TRBV27 and TRBJ2-6, with a weak D call TRBD1 (5 bases). The CDR3 is 14 residues long. CDR1 and CDR2 (germline): MNHEY, SMNVEV (reference sequence). Deletions cut 7 bases from V and 4 bases from J, with 11 bases between.

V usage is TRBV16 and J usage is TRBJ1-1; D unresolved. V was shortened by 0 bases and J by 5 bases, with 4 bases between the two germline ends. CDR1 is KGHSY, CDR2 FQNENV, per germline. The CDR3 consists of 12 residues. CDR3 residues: CASSQSQTEAFF. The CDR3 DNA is TGTGCCAGCAGCCAATCGCAGACTGAAGCTTTCTTT. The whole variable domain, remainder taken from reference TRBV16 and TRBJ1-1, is GEEVAQTPKHLVRGEGQKAKLYCAPIKGHSYVFWYQQVLKNEFKFLISFQNENVFDETGMPKERFSAKCLPNSPCSLEIQATKLEDSAVYFCASSQSQTEAFFGQGTRLTVV.

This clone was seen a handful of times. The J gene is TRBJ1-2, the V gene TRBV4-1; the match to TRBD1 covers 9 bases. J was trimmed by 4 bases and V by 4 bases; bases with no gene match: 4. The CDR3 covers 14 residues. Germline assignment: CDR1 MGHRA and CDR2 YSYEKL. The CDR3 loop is CASSLRDRAYGYTF. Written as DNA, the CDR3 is TGCGCCAGCAGCCTCCGGGACAGGGCCTATGGCTACACCTTC.

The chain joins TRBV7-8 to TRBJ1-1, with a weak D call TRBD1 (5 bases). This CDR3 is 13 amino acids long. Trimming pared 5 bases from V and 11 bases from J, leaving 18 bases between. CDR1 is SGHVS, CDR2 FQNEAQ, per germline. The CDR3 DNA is TGTGCCAGCAGCATACCCCCCCAGGGTAAGGCTTTCTTT. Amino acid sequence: CASSIPPQGKAFF.

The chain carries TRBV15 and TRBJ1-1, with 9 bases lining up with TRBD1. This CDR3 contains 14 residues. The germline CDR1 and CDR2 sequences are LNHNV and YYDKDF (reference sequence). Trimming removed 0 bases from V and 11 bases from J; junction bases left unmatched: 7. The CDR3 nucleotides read TGTGCCACCAGCAGAGATTCGGACAGGGGTTTGGCTTTCTTT. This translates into CATSRDSDRGLAFF.

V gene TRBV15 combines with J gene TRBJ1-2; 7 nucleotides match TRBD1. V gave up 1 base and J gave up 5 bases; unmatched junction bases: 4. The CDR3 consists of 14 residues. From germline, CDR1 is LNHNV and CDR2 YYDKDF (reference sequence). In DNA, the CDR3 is TGTGCCACCAGCAGAGGTCCGGGACAGTATGGCTACACCTTC. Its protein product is CATSRGPGQYGYTF.

The CDR3 nucleotides read TGTGCCAGCAGCTTAGGCGGTACGCAGTATTTT. Its protein is CASSLGGTQYF. The V and J genes are TRBV7-3 and TRBJ2-3; D call uncertain. CDR1 and CDR2 from the germline V gene are SGHTA and FQGTGA. This CDR3 has 11 residues. V was clipped by 2 bases and J by 8 bases, with 5 bases between them.

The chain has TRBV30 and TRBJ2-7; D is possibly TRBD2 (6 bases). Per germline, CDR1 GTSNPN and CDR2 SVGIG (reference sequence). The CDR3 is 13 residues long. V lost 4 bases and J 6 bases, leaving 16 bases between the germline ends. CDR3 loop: CAWKGGLLSEQYF. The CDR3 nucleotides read TGTGCCTGGAAGGGAGGCCTGCTGAGCGAGCAGTACTTC.

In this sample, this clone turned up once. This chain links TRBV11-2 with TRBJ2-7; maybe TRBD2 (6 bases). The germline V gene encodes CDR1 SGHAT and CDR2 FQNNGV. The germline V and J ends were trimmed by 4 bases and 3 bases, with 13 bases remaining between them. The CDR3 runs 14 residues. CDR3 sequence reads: CASSSGTVNYEQYF. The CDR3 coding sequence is TGTGCCAGCAGCTCCGGGACTGTCAACTACGAGCAGTACTTC.

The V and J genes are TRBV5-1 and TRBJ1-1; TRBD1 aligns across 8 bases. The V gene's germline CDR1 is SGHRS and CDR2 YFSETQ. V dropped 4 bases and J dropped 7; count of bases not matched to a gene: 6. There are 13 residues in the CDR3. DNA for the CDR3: TGCGCCAGCAGCGTGGGACAGGCAGGTGAAGCTTTCTTT. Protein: CASSVGQAGEAFF.

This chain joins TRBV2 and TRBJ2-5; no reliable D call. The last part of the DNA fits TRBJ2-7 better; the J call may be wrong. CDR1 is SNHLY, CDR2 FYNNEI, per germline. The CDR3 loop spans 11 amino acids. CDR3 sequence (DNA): TGTGCCAGCAAAAATCCTTACGAGCAGTACTTC. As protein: CASKNPYEQYF.

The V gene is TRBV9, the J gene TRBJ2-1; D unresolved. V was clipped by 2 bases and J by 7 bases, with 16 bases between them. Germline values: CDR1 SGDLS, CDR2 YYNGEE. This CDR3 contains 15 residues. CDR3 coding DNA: TGTGCCAGCAGCGTGTCAGGAAACGTGGATAATGAGCAGTTCTTC. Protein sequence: CASSVSGNVDNEQFF.

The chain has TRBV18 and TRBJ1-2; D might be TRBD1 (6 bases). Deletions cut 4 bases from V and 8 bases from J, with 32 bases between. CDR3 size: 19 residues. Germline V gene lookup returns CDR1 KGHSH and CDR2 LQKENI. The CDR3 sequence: CASSRLLVDRRGSEGGYTF. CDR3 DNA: TGTGCCAGCTCACGATTATTGGTGGACAGAAGGGGTTCCGAGGGAGGCTACACCTTC.

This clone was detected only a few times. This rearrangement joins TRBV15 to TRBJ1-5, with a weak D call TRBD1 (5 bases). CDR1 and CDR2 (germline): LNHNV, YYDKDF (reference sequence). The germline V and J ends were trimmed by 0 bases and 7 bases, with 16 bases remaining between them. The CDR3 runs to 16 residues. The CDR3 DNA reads TGTGCCACCAGCAGAGATTATTCACAGGTCGACCAGCCCCAGCATTTT. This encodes CATSRDYSQVDQPQHF.

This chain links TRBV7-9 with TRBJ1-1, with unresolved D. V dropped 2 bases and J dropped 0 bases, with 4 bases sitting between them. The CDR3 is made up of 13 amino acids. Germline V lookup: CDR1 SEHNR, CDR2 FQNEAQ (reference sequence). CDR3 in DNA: TGTGCCAGCAGCTTACCAGTGAACACTGAAGCTTTCTTT. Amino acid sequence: CASSLPVNTEAFF. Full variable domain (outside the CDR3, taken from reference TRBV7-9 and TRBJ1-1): DTGVSQNPRHKITKRGQNVTFRCDPISEHNRLYWYRQTLGQGPEFLTYFQNEAQLEKSRLLSDRFSAERPKGSFSTLEIQRTEQGDSAMYLCASSLPVNTEAFFGQGTRLTVV.

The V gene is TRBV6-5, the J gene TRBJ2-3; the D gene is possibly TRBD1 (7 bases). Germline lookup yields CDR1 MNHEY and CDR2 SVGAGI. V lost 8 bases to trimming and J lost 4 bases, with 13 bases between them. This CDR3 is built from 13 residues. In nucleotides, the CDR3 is TGTGCCAGCCGGGACAGCGGGTCAGATACGCAGTATTTT. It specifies CASRDSGSDTQYF.

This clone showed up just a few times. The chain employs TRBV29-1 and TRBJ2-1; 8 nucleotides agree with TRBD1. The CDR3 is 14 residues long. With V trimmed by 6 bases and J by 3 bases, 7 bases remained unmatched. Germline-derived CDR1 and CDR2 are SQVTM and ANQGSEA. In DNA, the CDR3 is TGCAGCGTACGAAACAGGGGGGTCTACAATGAGCAGTTCTTC. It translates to CSVRNRGVYNEQFF.

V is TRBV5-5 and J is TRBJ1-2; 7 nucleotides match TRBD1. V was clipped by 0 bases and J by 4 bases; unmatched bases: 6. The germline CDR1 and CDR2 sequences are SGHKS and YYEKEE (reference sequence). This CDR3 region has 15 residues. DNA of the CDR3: TGTGCCAGCAGCTTGGCCGCGACAGGGTCCTATGGCTACACCTTC. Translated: CASSLAATGSYGYTF.

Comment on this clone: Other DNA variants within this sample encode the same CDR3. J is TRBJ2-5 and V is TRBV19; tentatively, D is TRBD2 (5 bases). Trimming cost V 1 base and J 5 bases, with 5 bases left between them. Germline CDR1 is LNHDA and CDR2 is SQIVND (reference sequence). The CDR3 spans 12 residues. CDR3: CASSIGRETQYF. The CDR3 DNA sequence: TGTGCCAGTAGTATAGGGAGGGAGACCCAGTACTTC.